A selection of T cell receptor beta chains follows, all from one sample in a study of neurological immune-mediated disorders. TCRdb fed the 5' RACE reads into MiXCR, producing one record per CDR3 protein. The profile shows some 87,000 distinct CDR3 sequences, about 13% of them singletons. Sample: PBMCs. The origin of the receptors is a female donor with HTLV-1-associated myelopathy (HAM/TSP). Each CDR3 is given with its conserved first and last residue. A D gene is named only where the DNA matches it firmly. The size field is filled for only some rows; it gives once, few, many or a size class.

>TRBJ2-1|TRBV10-3|many|TRBD1
TGTGCCATCAGTGAGTTTTTGGGGACAGGGTACAATGAGCAGTTCTTC
CAISEFLGTGYNEQFF
>TRBJ1-2|TRBV18|.|TRBD1
TGTGCCAGCTCACCTCAACCAGGGGGCAGCTATGGCTACACCTTC
CASSPQPGGSYGYTF
>TRBJ2-3|TRBV7-9|many|.
TGTGCCAGCAGCCTCCCCCGCACAGATACGCAGTATTTT
CASSLPRTDTQYF
>TRBJ2-7|TRBV6-6|many|.
TGTGCCAGCAGTTACTCAGGGGGGATTGGGTCCTACGAGCAGTACTTC
CASSYSGGIGSYEQYF
>TRBJ1-5|TRBV15|many|.
TGTGCCACCAGCAGAGCCCAAGGGTGGAGCAATCAGCCCCAGCATTTT
CATSRAQGWSNQPQHF
>TRBJ2-7|TRBV20-1|.|.
TGCAGTGCTAGAGATCGGGCAGGGGTTTCCTACGAGCAGTACTTC
CSARDRAGVSYEQYF
>TRBJ2-5|TRBV20-1|many|.
TGCAGTGCCGAGACGCGCCAGGGCCCAGAGACCCAGTACTTC
CSAETRQGPETQYF
>TRBJ2-1|TRBV12-3/TRBV12-4|.|.
TGTGCCAGCAGCCGTCGGATCGGGGGTCGACCGGGCTCCTACAATGAGCAGTTCTTC
CASSRRIGGRPGSYNEQFF
>TRBJ1-1|TRBV6-1|.|.
TGTGCCAGCAGCCTCTTAGGCTCCAGGTCGGACACTGAAGCTTTCTTT
CASSLLGSRSDTEAFF
>TRBJ2-1|TRBV10-3|many|TRBD2
TGTGCCAGCAGTGGACTAGCGGGTGGGAATGAGCAGTTCTTC
CASSGLAGGNEQFF
>TRBJ2-1|TRBV24-1|many|TRBD1
TGTGCCACCAGTGATTTAAGGGGGCCTGCCCACAATGAGCAGTTCTTC
CATSDLRGPAHNEQFF
>TRBJ2-6|TRBV6-6|few|TRBD1
TGTGCCAGCAGTTTGACAGGGGTCCGGGCCGGGGCCAACGTCCTGACTTTC
CASSLTGVRAGANVLTF
>TRBJ2-7|TRBV15|.|.
TGTGCCTCCCGTGGGTCCGCCTCGGGCGAGCAGTACTTC
CASRGSASGEQYF
>TRBJ2-7|TRBV7-8|.|TRBD1
TGTGCCAGCAGCCAAGGACAGGGCCCCTCTTACGAGCAGTACTTC
CASSQGQGPSYEQYF
>TRBJ2-7|TRBV20-1|many|.
TGCAGTGCTAGATTGTGGGGTGACGAGCAGTACTTC
CSARLWGDEQYF
>TRBJ1-2|TRBV5-1|few|.
TGCGCCAGCAGCTCCTACAAAGCTCTCGCCTATGGCTACACCTTC
CASSSYKALAYGYTF
>TRBJ2-7|TRBV7-9|.|TRBD1
TGTGCCAGCAGCCATAGTGCAGGGGGCCCCTACGAGCAGTACTTC
CASSHSAGGPYEQYF
>TRBJ1-5|TRBV5-4|.|.
TGTGCCAGCAGCGTCAAAGCGCATGGTAGCAATCAGCCCCAGCATTTT
CASSVKAHGSNQPQHF
>TRBJ2-1|TRBV12-3/TRBV12-4|.|TRBD2
TGTGCCAGCAGTTTGAGGCTAGCGGGGGGCCCCCTTGCCTACAATGAGCAGTTCTTC
CASSLRLAGGPLAYNEQFF
>TRBJ2-7|TRBV7-2|many|.
TGTGCCAGCAGCCCCTCACCCCCCCACTACGAGCAGTACTTC
CASSPSPPHYEQYF
>TRBJ2-2|TRBV28|many|TRBD2
TGTGCCAGCAGTTTCGCTAGCGGGTCGCACACCGGGGAGCTGTTTTTT
CASSFASGSHTGELFF
>TRBJ2-3|TRBV28|many|.
TGTGCCAGCAGTTTGTCCTGGGCGTTGGGTGTGATGCAGTATTTT
CASSLSWALGVMQYF